Below, one T cell receptor beta chain is given with its context. This sample was included in a study of blood T cell repertoires in COVID-19. V lost 7 bases and J lost 0; bases outside the gene matches: 5. This CDR3 spans 17 amino acids. Germline CDR1 and CDR2: SNHLY and FYNNEI. Data came from immunoSEQ multiplex PCR; TCRdb stores just in-frame clones and leaves some out. This table holds around 210,000 clones, about 82% found once. Sequenced sample: peripheral blood. This receptor was taken from a man over 45 with COVID-19, enrolled during active disease. The chain links TRBV2 to TRBJ2-6; TRBD1 agrees at 11 bases. The CDR3 DNA reads TGTGCCAGCAAACGGGGGACAGGGGGCTCTGGGGCCAACGTCCTGACTTTC. This gives the protein CASKRGTGGSGANVLTF.